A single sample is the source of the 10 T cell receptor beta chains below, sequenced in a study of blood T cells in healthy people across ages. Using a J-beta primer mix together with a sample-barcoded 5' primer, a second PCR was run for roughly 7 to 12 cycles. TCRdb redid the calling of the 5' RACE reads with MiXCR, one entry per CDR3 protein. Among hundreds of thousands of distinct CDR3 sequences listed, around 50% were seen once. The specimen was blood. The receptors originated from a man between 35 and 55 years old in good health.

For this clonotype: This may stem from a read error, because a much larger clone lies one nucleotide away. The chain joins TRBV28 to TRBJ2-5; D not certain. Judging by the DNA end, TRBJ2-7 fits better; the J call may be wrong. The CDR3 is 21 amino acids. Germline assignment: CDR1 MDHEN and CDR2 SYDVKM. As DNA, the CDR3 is TGTGCCAGCAGTCCACAATTCACCGAGATACACGGAGCGATCCGTGGCTACGAGCAGTACTTC. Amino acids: CASSPQFTEIHGAIRGYEQYF.

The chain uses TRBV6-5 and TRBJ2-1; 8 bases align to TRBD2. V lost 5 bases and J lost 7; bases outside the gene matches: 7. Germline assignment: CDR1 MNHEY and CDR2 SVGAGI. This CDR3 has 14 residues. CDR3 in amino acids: CASSQAGARNEQFF. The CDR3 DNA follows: TGTGCCAGCAGTCAAGCGGGGGCAAGGAATGAGCAGTTCTTC.

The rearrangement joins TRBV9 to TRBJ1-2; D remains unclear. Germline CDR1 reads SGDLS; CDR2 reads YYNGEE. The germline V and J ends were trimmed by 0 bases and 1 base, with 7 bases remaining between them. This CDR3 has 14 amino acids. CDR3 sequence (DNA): TGTGCCAGCAGCGTAGGAACGGATAACTATGGCTACACCTTC. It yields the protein CASSVGTDNYGYTF.

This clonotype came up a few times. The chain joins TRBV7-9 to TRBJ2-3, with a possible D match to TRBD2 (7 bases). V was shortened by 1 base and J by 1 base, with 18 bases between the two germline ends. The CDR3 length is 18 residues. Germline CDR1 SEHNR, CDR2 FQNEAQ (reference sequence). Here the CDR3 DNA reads TGTGCCAGCAGCTTAGGAGGGGGTGCCAGCGGGGGCACAGATACGCAGTATTTT. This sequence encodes CASSLGGGASGGTDTQYF.

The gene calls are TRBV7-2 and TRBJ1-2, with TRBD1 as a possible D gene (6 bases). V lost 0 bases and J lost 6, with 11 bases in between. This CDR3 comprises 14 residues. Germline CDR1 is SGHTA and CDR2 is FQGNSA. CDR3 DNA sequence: TGTGCCAGCAGCTTAGCACGGGGGCAGGATGGCTACACCTTC. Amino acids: CASSLARGQDGYTF.

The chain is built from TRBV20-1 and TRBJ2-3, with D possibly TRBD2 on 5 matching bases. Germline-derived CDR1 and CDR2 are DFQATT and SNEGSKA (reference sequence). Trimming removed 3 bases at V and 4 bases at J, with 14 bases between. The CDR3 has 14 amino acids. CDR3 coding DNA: TGCAGTGCTAGTGGTGTGGAGGCGGCAGATACGCAGTATTTT. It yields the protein CSASGVEAADTQYF.

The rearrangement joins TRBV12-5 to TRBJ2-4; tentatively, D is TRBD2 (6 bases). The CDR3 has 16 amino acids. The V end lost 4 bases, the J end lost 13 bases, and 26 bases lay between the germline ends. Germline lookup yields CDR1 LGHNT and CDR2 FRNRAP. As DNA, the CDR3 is TGTGCTAGTGGTTCCCGAACCGGCGGGATCGTCGATGAGCAGTACTTC. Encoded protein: CASGSRTGGIVDEQYF. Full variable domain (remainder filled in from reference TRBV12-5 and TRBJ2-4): DARVTQTPRHKVTEMGQEVTMRCQPILGHNTVFWYRQTMMQGLELLAYFRNRAPLDDSGMPKDRFSAEMPDATLATLKIQPSEPRDSAVYFCASGSRTGGIVDEQYFGAGTRLSVL.

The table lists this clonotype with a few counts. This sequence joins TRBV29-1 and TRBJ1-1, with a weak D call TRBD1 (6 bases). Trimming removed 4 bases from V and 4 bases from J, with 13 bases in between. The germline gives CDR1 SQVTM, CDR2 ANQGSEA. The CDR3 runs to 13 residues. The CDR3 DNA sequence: TGCAGCGTTGTAGGGGGGGGAGGCACTGAAGCTTTCTTT. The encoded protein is CSVVGGGGTEAFF.

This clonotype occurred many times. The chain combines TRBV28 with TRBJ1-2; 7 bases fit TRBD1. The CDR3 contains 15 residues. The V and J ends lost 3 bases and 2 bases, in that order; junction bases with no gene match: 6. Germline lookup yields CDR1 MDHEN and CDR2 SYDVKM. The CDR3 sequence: CASSFTTGRNYGYTF. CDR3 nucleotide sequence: TGTGCCAGCAGTTTTACGACAGGGCGGAACTATGGCTACACCTTC.

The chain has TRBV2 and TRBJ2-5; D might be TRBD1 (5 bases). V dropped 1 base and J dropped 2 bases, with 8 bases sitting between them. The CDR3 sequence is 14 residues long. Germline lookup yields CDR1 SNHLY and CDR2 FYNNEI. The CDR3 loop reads CASSEESGQETQYF. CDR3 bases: TGTGCCAGCAGTGAAGAGTCAGGGCAAGAGACCCAGTACTTC.